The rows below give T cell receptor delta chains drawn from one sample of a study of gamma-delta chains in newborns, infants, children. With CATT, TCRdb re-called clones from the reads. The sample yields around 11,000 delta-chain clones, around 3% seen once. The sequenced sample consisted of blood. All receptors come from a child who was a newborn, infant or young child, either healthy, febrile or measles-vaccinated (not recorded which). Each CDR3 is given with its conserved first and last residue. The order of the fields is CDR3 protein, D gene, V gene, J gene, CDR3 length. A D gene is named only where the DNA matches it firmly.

CACDTVLGTALTAQLFF	-	TRDV2	TRDJ2	17
CACDKLGDDSWDTRQMFF	TRDD3	TRDV2	TRDJ3	18
CACDTGDSLSWDTRQMFF	-	TRDV2	TRDJ3	18
CALGDTLLPTRGGADDKLIF	TRDD2	TRDV1	TRDJ1	20
CALGERDGWGTPAYTDKLIF	TRDD3	TRDV1	TRDJ1	20
CACDCRGIADKLIF	TRDD3	TRDV2	TRDJ1	14
CALGEYGVGGYAYGRRDKLIF	TRDD3	TRDV1	TRDJ1	21
CASARGGDTLYTDKLIF	TRDD3	TRDV3	TRDJ1	17
CALGELTLRVHRWGTQNDKLIF	TRDD3	TRDV1	TRDJ1	22
CALGELALPTWGMRGLFF	TRDD3	TRDV1	TRDJ1	18
CASKVKKRLIF	-	TRDV3	TRDJ1	11
CALGELRTGDGPTAQLFF	-	TRDV1	TRDJ2	18
CACDRGDISCTDKLIF	TRDD3	TRDV2	TRDJ1	16
CALGELPLPQYLTGGFPAKLFF	TRDD3	TRDV1	TRDJ2	22
CALGELLSMSLLPWYTDKLIF	-	TRDV1	TRDJ1	21
CACDTLLGDTPSSWDTRQMFF	TRDD3	TRDV2	TRDJ3	21
CACDTLLGDTSQYTDKLIF	TRDD3	TRDV2	TRDJ1	19
CALGEGRSASPTGGYAVKGLIF	TRDD3	TRDV1	TRDJ1	22
CACDTVQGGRGQPIPDWGIRASWDTRQMFF	TRDD3	TRDV2	TRDJ3	30
CALGGGLPLTYTDKLIF	-	TRDV1	TRDJ1	17
CALRLPNFGVKLIF	-	TRDV3	TRDJ1	14
CALGTPQTSDLLTAQLFF	-	TRDV1	TRDJ2	18
CALGELSRSGDQIFYTDKLIF	-	TRDV1	TRDJ1	21
CAFGEGRPKLGIGDKLIF	TRDD3	TRDV3	TRDJ1	18